This T cell receptor (beta chain) is drawn from a study of cytomegalovirus exposure and HLA in healthy donors. Study-wide background: The Caucasian-associated ancestry cluster held roughly 78% of some 420 genotyped donors. Overall study findings and caveats: Cytomegalovirus association was listed for approximately 160 TCR beta chains.

Worth noting for this clone: Its matching antigen is unknown.

PCR employed 60 Vbeta and 13 Jbeta primers. Sequencing used immunoSEQ multiplex PCR; TCRdb keeps in-frame clones, though not all of them. The sample records about 160,000 clones, around 86% being singletons. The CDR3 length is 17 residues. The J segment lost 4 bases and the V segment lost 3 bases, leaving 6 bases of the junction unmatched. Germline lookup yields CDR1 SGDLS and CDR2 YYNGEE. The receptor was derived from a girl aged 2 to 9 in good health and CMV-seropositive. Sequencing was carried out using PBMCs. J is TRBJ2-1 and V is TRBV9; 14 positions agree with TRBD2. The chain's CDR3 is CASSAGLAGAMYNEQFF. The CDR3 DNA reads TGTGCCAGCAGCGCGGGACTAGCGGGAGCGATGTACAATGAGCAGTTCTTC.